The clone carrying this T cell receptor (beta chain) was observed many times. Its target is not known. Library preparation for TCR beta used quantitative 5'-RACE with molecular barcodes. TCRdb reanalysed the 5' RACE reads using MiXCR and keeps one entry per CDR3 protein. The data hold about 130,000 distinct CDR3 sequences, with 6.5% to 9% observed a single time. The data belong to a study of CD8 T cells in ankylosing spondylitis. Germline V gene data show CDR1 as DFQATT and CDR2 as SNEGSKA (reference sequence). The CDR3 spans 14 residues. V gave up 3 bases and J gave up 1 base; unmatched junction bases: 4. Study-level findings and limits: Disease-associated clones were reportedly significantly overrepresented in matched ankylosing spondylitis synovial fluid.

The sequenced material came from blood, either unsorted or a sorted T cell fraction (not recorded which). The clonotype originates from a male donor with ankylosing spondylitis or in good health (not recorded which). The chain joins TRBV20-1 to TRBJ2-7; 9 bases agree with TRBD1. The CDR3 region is CSARRDRESYEQYF. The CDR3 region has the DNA TGCAGTGCTAGGAGGGACAGGGAGTCCTACGAGCAGTACTTC.